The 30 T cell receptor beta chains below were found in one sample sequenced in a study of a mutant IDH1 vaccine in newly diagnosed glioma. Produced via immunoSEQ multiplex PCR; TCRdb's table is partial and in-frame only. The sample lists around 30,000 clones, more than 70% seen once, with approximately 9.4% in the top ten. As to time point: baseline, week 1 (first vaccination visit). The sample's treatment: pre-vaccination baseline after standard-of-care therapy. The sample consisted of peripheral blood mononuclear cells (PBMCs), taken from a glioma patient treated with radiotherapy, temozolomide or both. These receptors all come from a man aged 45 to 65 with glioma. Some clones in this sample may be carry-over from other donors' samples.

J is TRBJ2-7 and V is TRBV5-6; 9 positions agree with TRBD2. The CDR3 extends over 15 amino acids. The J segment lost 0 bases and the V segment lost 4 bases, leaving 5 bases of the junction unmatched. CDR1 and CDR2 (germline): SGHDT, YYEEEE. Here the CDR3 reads CASSVSGRGSYEQYF. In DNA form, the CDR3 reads TGTGCCAGCAGCGTTAGCGGGAGAGGCTCCTACGAGCAGTACTTC.

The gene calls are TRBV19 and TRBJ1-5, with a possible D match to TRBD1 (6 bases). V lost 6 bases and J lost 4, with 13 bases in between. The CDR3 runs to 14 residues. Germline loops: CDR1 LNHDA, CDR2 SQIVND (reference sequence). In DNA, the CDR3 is TGTGCCAGTAGGCGAACAGGGCTGAATCAGCCCCAGCATTTT. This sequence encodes CASRRTGLNQPQHF. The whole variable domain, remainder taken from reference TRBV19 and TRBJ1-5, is DGGITQSPKYLFRKEGQNVTLSCEQNLNHDAMYWYRQDPGQGLRLIYYSQIVNDFQKGDIAEGYSVSREKKESFPLTVTSAQKNPTAFYLCASRRTGLNQPQHFGDGTRLSIL.

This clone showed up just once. The CDR3 DNA follows: TGTGCCAGCAGCTTAGCAAGCCAGGGAAACTATGGCTACACCTTC. Translation: CASSLASQGNYGYTF. J is TRBJ1-2 and V is TRBV7-8, with D perhaps TRBD1 (5 bases). The CDR3 consists of 15 residues. V was clipped by 0 bases and J by 2 bases, with 10 bases between them. Germline CDR1 is SGHVS and CDR2 is FQNEAQ.

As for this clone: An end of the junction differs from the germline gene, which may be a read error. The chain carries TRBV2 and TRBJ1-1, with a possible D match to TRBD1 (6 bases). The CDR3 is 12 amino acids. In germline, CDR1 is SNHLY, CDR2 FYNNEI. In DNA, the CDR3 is TGTGCCAGCAGTGAGGAAGGAGACAGGTCCGGCTTT. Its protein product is CASSEEGDRSGF.

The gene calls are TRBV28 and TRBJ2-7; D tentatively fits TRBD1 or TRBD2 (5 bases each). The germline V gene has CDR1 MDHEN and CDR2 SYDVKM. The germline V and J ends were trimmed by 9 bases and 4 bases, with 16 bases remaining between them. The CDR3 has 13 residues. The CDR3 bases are TGTGCCAGTACCGGGACCTCAAGTTACGAGCAGTACTTC. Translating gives CASTGTSSYEQYF.

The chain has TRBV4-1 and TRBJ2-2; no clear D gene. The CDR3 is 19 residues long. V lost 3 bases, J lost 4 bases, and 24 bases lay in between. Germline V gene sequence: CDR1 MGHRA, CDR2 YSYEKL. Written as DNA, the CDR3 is TGCGCCAGCAGCCATAGGTATGCTGGCCCTTCACCCTTCACCGGGGAGCTGTTTTTT. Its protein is CASSHRYAGPSPFTGELFF.

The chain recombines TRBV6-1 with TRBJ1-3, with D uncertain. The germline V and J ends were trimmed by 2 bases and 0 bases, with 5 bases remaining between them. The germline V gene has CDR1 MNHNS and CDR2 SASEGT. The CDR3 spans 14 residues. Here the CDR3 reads CASSESDSGNTIYF. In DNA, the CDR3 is TGTGCCAGCAGTGAAAGTGACTCTGGAAACACCATATATTTT.

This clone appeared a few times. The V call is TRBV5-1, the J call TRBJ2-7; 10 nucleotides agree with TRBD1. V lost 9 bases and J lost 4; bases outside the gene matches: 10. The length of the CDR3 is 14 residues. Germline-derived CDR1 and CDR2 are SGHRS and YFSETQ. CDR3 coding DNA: TGCGCCACCTCTCTGGGGACAGGGGCTTACGAGCAGTACTTC. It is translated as CATSLGTGAYEQYF.

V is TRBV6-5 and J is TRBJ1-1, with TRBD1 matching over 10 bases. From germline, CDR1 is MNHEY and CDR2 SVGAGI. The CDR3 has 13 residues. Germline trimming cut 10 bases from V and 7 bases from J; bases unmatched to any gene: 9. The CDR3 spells CATKTGGGDEAFF. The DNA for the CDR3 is TGTGCCACCAAGACAGGGGGCGGGGATGAAGCTTTCTTT.

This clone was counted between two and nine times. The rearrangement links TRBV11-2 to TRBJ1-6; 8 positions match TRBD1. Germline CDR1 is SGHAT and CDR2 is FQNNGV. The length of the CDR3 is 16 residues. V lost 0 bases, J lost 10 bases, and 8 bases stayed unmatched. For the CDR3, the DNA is TGTGCCAGCAGCTTAGAGGGGACAGGTAATCGGTCACCCCTCCACTTT. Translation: CASSLEGTGNRSPLHF.

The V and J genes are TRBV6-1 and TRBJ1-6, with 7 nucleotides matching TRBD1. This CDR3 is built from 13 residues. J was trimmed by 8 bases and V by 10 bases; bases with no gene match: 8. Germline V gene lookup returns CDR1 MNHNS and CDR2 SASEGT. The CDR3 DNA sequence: TGTGCCACACGACAGGGTGGTGATTCACCCCTCCACTTT. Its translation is CATRQGGDSPLHF.

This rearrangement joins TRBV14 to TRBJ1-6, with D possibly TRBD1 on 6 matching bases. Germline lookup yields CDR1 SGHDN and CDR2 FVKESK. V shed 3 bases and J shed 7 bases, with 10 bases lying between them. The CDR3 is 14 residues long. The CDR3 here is CASSQQTGNSPLHF. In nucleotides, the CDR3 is TGTGCCAGCAGCCAGCAGACAGGCAATTCACCCCTCCACTTT.

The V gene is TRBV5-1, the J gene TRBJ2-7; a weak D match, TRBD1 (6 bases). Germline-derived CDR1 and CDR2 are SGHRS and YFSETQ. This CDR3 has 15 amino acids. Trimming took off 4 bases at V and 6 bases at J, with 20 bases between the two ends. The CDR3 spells CASSDQGKPGFEQYF. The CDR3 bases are TGCGCCAGCAGCGACCAGGGGAAACCCGGGTTCGAGCAGTACTTC.

The CDR3 region has the DNA TGTGCCAGCAGAGTTCAGCGGGAGAGGACCGGGGAGCTGTTTTTT. Protein sequence: CASRVQRERTGELFF. This chain uses TRBV6-6 with TRBJ2-2, with 8 bases aligning to TRBD2. Germline CDR1 is MNHNY and CDR2 is SVGAGI (reference sequence). The CDR3 length is 15 residues. V trimming: 6 bases; J trimming: 5 bases; junction bases outside the gene matches: 8.

The CDR3 nucleotides are TGCAGCGTTGTTGTAGGGACCCGGACTGGTGGTGAAGCTTTCTTT. This translates into CSVVVGTRTGGEAFF. This chain uses TRBV29-1 with TRBJ1-1, with D possibly matching TRBD1 (5 bases). CDR1 is SQVTM and CDR2 is ANQGSEA in the germline V gene. Trimming left V 4 bases short and J 7 bases short, with 22 bases between. The CDR3 is made up of 15 amino acids.

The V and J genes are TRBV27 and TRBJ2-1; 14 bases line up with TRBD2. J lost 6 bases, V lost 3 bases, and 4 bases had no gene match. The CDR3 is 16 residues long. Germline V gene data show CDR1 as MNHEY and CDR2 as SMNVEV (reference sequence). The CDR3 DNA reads TGTGCCAGCAGTTTCTTGGGACTAGCGGGAGTCAATGAGCAGTTCTTC. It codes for CASSFLGLAGVNEQFF.

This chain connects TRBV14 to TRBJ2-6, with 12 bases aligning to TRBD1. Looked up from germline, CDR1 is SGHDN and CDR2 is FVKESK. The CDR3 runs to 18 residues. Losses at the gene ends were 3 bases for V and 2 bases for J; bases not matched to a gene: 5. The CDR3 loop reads CASSQPGQGAPGANVLTF. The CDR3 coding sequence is TGTGCCAGCAGCCAGCCGGGACAGGGGGCGCCTGGGGCCAACGTCCTGACTTTC.

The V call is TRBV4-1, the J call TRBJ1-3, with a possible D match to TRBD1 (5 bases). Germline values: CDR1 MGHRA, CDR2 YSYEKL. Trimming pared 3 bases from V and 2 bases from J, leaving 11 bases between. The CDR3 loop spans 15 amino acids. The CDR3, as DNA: TGCGCCAGCAGCCAGGGACGGTTAGCTGGAAACACCATATATTTT. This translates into CASSQGRLAGNTIYF.

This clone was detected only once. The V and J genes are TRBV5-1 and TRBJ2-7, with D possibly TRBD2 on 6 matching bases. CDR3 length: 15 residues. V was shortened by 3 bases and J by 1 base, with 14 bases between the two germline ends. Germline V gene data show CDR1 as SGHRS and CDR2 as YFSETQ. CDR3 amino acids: CASSSEGLTSYEQYF. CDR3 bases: TGCGCCAGCAGCTCTGAGGGACTTACTTCCTACGAGCAGTACTTC.

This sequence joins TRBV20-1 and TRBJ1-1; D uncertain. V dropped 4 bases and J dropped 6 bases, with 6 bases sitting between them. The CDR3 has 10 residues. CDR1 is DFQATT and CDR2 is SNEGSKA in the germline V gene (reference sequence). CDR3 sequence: CSAMVSEAFF. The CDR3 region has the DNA TGCAGTGCTATGGTTTCTGAAGCTTTCTTT.

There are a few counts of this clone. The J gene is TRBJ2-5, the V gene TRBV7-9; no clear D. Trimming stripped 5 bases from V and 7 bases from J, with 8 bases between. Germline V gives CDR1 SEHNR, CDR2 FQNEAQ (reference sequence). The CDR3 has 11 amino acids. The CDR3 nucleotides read TGTGCCAGCAGCGGGCCGGGGACCCAGTACTTC. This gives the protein CASSGPGTQYF.

CDR3: CASSQWENTEAFF. DNA for the CDR3: TGTGCCAGCAGCCAATGGGAGAACACTGAAGCTTTCTTT. This sequence joins TRBV11-2 and TRBJ1-1; D remains unclear. The ends were cut back, 5 bases at V and 1 base at J, with 8 bases in the middle. The germline V gene has CDR1 SGHAT and CDR2 FQNNGV. The CDR3 consists of 13 residues. Combining the CDR3 with reference TRBV11-2 and TRBJ1-1 gives the whole variable domain EAGVAQSPRYKIIEKRQSVAFWCNPISGHATLYWYQQILGQGPKLLIQFQNNGVVDDSQLPKDRFSAERLKGVDSTLKIQPAKLEDSAVYLCASSQWENTEAFFGQGTRLTVV.

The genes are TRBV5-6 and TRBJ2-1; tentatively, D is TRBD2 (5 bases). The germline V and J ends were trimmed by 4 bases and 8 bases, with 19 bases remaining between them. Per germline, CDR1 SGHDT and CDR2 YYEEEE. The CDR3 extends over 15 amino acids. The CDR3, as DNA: TGTGCCAGCAGCCATGGGAGCAACCAAGCCCATGAGCAGTTCTTC. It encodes CASSHGSNQAHEQFF.

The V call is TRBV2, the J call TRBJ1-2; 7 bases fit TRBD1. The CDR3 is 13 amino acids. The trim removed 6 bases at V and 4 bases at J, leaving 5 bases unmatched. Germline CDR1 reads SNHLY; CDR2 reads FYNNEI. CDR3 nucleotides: TGTGCCAGCAGGGACAGGCTCCCCTATGGCTACACCTTC. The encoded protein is CASRDRLPYGYTF.

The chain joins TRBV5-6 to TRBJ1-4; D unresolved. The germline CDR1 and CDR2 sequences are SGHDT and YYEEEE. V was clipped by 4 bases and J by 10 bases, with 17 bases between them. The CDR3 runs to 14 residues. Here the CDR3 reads CASSLEGRVAKLFF. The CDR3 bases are TGTGCCAGCAGCCTGGAGGGTCGGGTTGCAAAACTGTTTTTT.

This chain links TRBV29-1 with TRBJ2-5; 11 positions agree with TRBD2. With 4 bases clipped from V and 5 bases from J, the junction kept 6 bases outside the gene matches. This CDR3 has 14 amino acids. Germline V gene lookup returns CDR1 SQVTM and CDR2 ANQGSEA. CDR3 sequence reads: CSVVAGGAAETQYF. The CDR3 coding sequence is TGCAGCGTTGTAGCGGGAGGGGCGGCGGAGACCCAGTACTTC.

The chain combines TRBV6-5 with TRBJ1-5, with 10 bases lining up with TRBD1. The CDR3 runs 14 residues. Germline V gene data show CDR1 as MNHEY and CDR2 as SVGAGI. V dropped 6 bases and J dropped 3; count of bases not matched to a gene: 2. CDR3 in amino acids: CASRGQGYNQPQHF. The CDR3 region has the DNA TGTGCCAGCAGGGGACAGGGGTACAATCAGCCCCAGCATTTT.

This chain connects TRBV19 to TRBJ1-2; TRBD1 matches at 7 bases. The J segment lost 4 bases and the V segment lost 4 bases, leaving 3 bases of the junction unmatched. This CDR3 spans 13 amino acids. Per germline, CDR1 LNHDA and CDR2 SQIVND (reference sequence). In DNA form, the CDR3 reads TGTGCCAGTAGTAACCGGGACAGCTATGGCTACACCTTC. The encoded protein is CASSNRDSYGYTF.

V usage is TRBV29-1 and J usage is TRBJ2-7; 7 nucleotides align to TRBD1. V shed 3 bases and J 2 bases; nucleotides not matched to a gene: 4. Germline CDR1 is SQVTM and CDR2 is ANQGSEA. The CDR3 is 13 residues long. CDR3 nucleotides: TGCAGCGTTGAGGGGACAGATACCTACGAGCAGTACTTC. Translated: CSVEGTDTYEQYF.

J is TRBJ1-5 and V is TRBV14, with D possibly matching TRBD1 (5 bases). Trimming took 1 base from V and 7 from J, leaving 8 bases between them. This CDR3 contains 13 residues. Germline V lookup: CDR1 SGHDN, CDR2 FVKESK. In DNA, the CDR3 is TGTGCCAGCAGCCAAGGAGGGGACCAGCCCCAGCATTTT. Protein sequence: CASSQGGDQPQHF.